This TCR beta chain was observed in a study of T cells in Graves' hyperthyroidism and ophthalmopathy. Amplified TCR beta CDR3 regions came from RNA transcripts. First-round RT-PCR with HTBI primers amplified the TCR CDR3 region. A single record per CDR3 protein comes from TCRdb applying MiXCR to the multiplex PCR reads. Of 700,000 or so distinct CDR3 sequences in the sample, over 15% were seen once. Germline loops: CDR1 MDHEN, CDR2 SYDVKM. The CDR3 extends over 15 amino acids. With regard to this clonotype: The antigen remains unidentified. One end of the junction is discordant with germline, which a read error may explain.

Study-level points and caveats: Blood also showed most of the thyroid clonotypes that were expanded above 0.001.

The chain couples TRBV28 to TRBJ2-1; D may be TRBD1 or TRBD2 (5 bases each). This sequence was found in a man aged 18 to 35 with Graves' hyperthyroidism. The sample comprised blood. The CDR3 sequence: CASSSPPGQYNKQFF. The CDR3 bases are TGTGCCAGCAGCTCTCCCCCGGGGCAATACAATAAGCAGTTCTTC.